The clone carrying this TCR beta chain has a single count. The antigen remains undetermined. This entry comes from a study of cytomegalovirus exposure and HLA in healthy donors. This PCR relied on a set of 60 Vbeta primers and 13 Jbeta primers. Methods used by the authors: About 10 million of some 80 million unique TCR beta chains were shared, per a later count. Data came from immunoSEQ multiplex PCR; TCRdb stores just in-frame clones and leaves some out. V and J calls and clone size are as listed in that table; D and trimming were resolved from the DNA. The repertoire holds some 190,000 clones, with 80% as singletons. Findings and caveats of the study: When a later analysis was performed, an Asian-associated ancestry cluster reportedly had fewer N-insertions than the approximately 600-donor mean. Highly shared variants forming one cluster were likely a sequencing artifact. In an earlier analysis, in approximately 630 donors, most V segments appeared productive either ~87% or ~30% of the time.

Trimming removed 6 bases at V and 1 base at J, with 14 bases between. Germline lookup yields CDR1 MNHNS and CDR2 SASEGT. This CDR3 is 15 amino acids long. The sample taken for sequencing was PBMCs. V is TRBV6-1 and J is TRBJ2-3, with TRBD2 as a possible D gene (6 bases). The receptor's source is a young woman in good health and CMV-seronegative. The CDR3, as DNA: TGTGCCAGCAGGCTACAGTCGGGGGGCACAGATACGCAGTATTTT. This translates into CASRLQSGGTDTQYF.